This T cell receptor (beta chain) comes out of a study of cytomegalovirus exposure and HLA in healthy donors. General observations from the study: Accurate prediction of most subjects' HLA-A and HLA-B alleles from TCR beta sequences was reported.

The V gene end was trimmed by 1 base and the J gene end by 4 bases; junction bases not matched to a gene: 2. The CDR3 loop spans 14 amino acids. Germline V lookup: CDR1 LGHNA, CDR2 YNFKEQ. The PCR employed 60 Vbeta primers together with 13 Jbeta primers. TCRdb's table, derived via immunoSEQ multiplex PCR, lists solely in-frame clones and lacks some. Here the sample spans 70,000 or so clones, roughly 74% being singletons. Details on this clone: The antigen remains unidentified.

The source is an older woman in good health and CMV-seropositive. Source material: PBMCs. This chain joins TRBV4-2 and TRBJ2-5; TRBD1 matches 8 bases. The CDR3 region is CASSQVGQGETQYF. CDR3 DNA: TGTGCCAGCAGCCAAGTTGGACAGGGAGAGACCCAGTACTTC.